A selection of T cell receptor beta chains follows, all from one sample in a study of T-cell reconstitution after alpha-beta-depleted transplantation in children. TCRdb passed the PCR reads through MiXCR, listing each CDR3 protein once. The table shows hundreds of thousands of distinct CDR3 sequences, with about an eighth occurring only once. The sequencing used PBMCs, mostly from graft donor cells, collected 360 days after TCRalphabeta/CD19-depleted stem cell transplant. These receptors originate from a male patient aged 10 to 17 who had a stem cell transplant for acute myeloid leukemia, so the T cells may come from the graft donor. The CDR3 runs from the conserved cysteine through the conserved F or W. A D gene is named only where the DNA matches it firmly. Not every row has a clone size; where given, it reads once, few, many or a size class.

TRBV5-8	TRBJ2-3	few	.	CASSSVGHSTDTQYF	TGTGCCAGCAGCTCCGTGGGTCATTCCACAGATACGCAGTATTTT
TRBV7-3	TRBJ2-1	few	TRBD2	CASSGLLGLAGTNEQFF	TGTGCCAGCAGCGGCCTTCTCGGACTAGCGGGGACCAATGAGCAGTTCTTC
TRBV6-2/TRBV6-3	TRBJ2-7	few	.	CASSYPGHQQYF	TGTGCCAGCAGTTACCCAGGACATCAACAGTACTTC
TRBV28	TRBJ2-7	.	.	CASSYLGQALNEQYF	TGTGCCAGCAGCTACCTGGGACAAGCCTTGAACGAGCAGTACTTC
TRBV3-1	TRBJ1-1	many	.	CASSPRGGTEAFF	TGTGCCAGCAGCCCCAGGGGTGGCACTGAAGCTTTCTTT
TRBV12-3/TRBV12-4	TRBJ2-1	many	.	CASSADYRGNEQFF	TGTGCCAGCAGTGCGGACTACCGGGGCAATGAGCAGTTCTTC
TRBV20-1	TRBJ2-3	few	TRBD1	CSARPWDRGKRTDTQYF	TGCAGTGCTAGACCCTGGGACAGGGGCAAGCGCACAGATACGCAGTATTTT
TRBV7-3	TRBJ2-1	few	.	CASSPTPGWNEQFF	TGTGCCAGCAGCCCAACCCCGGGGTGGAATGAGCAGTTCTTC
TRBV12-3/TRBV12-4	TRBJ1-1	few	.	CASSLKHIRGTEAFF	TGTGCCAGCAGTTTAAAGCACATCCGGGGGACTGAAGCTTTCTTT
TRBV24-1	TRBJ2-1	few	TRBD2	CATSDPKLAAQYNEQFF	TGTGCCACCAGTGACCCCAAACTAGCGGCTCAATACAATGAGCAGTTCTTC
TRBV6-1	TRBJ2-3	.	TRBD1	CASSKPGGLGTDTQYF	TGTGCCAGCAGTAAACCAGGGGGCTTGGGCACAGATACGCAGTATTTT
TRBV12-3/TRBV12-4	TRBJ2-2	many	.	CASSFGSRATGELFF	TGTGCCAGCAGTTTTGGGTCGAGGGCAACCGGGGAGCTGTTTTTT
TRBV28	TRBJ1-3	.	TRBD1	CASSKDRETGNTIYF	TGTGCCAGCAGTAAGGACAGGGAAACTGGAAACACCATATATTTT
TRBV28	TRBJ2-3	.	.	CASQGWGYTDTQNF	TGTGCCAGCCAGGGGTGGGGATACACAGATACGCAGAATTTT
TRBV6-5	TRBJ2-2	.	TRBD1	CASSFTTGLIAGELFF	TGTGCCAGCAGTTTCACGACAGGGTTGATAGCCGGGGAGCTGTTTTTT
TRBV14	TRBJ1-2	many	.	CASSQASGIGGYTF	TGTGCCAGCAGCCAAGCGTCAGGGATCGGTGGCTACACCTTC
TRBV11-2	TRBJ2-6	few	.	CASSLVVGIDFLSGANVLTF	TGTGCCAGCAGCTTAGTAGTGGGGATTGACTTTTTATCTGGGGCCAACGTCCTGACTTTC